The 32 T cell receptor beta chains listed next were all sequenced from one sample in a study of graft-versus-host responses after intestinal transplantation. For these TCRs, the target antigens are not known. Only in-frame clones appear in the TCRdb table, and some are missing; sequencing was by immunoSEQ multiplex PCR. The repertoire holds under 85,000 clones, with around 90% as singletons. Sequencing was performed on unstimulated CD8+ T cells sorted from spleen or lymph node cells, taken before intestinal transplant. The receptors derive from a human donor who received an intestinal transplant.

The CDR3 DNA reads TGCGCCAGCAGTGCAGATATATACTATGGCTACACCTTC. Its protein is CASSADIYYGYTF. This chain uses TRBV10-2 with TRBJ1-2; D gene uncertain. The CDR3 is 13 amino acids. V was clipped by 4 bases and J by 3 bases, with 9 bases between them. The V gene's germline CDR1 is WSHSY and CDR2 SAAADI.

The chain employs TRBV7-2 and TRBJ2-5; maybe TRBD2 (6 bases). Germline CDR1 SGHTA, CDR2 FQGNSA. The V end was cut by 3 bases, the J end by 5 bases, with 16 bases between. The CDR3 is 15 amino acids. The CDR3: CASSLEGVNVETQYF. For the CDR3, the DNA is TGTGCCAGCAGCTTGGAGGGCGTAAACGTGGAGACCCAGTACTTC.

Comment on this clone: The CDR3 ends on some other residue instead of the conserved phenylalanine or tryptophan, so this is likely a read error. This chain joins TRBV19 and TRBJ2-7; D is ambiguous. V was clipped by 5 bases and J by 3 bases, with 8 bases between them. Germline lookup yields CDR1 LNHDA and CDR2 SQIVND (reference sequence). The CDR3 sequence is 12 residues long. This CDR3 reads CASSSFDYEQYL. CDR3 nucleotide sequence: TGTGCCAGTAGTTCGTTTGACTACGAGCAGTACCTC.

The chain recombines TRBV6-5 with TRBJ2-6, with a weak D call TRBD1 (5 bases). The CDR3 length is 15 residues. V was clipped by 2 bases and J by 1 base, with 6 bases between them. Germline V gene sequence: CDR1 MNHEY, CDR2 SVGAGI. The CDR3: CASSYGASGANVLTF. CDR3 sequence (DNA): TGTGCCAGCAGTTACGGGGCTTCTGGGGCCAACGTCCTGACTTTC.

The chain has TRBV10-3 and TRBJ2-7; TRBD1 matches at 9 bases. The CDR3 extends over 14 amino acids. The germline CDR1 and CDR2 sequences are ENHRY and SYGVKD. V gave up 2 bases and J gave up 7 bases; unmatched junction bases: 6. CDR3 amino acids: CAISETGTGKEQYF. The CDR3 DNA reads TGTGCCATCAGTGAGACCGGGACAGGGAAAGAGCAGTACTTC.

J is TRBJ1-4 and V is TRBV7-9; weak D call: TRBD1 (6 bases). The V gene lost 5 bases and the J gene lost 7 bases, with 11 bases spanning the gap. CDR1 is SEHNR, CDR2 FQNEAQ, per germline (reference sequence). The CDR3 loop spans 13 amino acids. For the CDR3, the DNA is TGTGCCAGCAGCCCCCCAGGGGTTGAAAAACTGTTTTTT. Amino acids: CASSPPGVEKLFF.

V and J are TRBV7-3 and TRBJ2-3; 8 bases are shared with TRBD2. CDR1 and CDR2 from the germline V gene are SGHTA and FQGTGA. The CDR3 runs to 15 residues. The V segment lost 8 bases and the J segment 6 bases; nucleotides outside the gene matches: 13. The CDR3 sequence: CASSVAAGGRDTQYF. The CDR3 region has the DNA TGTGCCAGCTCTGTGGCGGCGGGGGGTAGGGATACGCAGTATTTT.

This clone was seen a single time. The chain employs TRBV5-1 and TRBJ2-3; 8 bases map to TRBD1. CDR3 length: 15 amino acids. The trim removed 4 bases at V and 3 bases at J, leaving 7 bases unmatched. Per the germline V gene, CDR1 is SGHRS and CDR2 is YFSETQ. The CDR3 DNA follows: TGCGCCAGCAGCCTTACAGGGGGGTATACAGATACGCAGTATTTT. It specifies CASSLTGGYTDTQYF.

As regards this clone: Other nucleotide sequences from this sample produce the same CDR3. V and J are TRBV2 and TRBJ1-3; D unresolved. Germline CDR1 is SNHLY and CDR2 is FYNNEI. V was trimmed by 2 bases and J by 0 bases, leaving 5 bases between them. The CDR3 is made up of 14 amino acids. In DNA form, the CDR3 reads TGTGCCAGCAGTGAATCACACTCTGGAAACACCATATATTTT. It codes for CASSESHSGNTIYF.

This clone was detected only a few times. The gene calls are TRBV4-1 and TRBJ1-5, with D possibly TRBD1 on 6 matching bases. The germline CDR1 and CDR2 sequences are MGHRA and YSYEKL. V dropped 5 bases and J dropped 3 bases, with 23 bases sitting between them. This CDR3 has 18 residues. The CDR3 region is CASSGVSGTGLLNQPQHF. The DNA of the CDR3 is TGCGCCAGCAGCGGAGTATCCGGTACAGGGCTGCTCAATCAGCCCCAGCATTTT.

CDR3 coding DNA: TGTGCCAGCAGGGGGCAGGGTCCGGGGGAGCTGTTTTTT. The encoded protein is CASRGQGPGELFF. The chain carries TRBV28 and TRBJ2-2; D possibly corresponds to TRBD1 (5 bases). Germline V gives CDR1 MDHEN, CDR2 SYDVKM. The CDR3 is 13 residues long. V was pared by 6 bases and J by 8 bases, with 13 bases between.

This chain connects TRBV13 to TRBJ1-1, with 7 bases lining up with TRBD1. V was clipped by 0 bases and J by 0 bases; unmatched bases: 7. CDR3 length: 17 amino acids. The germline gives CDR1 PRHDT, CDR2 FYEKMQ (reference sequence). CDR3 nucleotides: TGTGCCAGCAGCTTAGGTTCGCCGGGACAGATGAACACTGAAGCTTTCTTT. Its translation is CASSLGSPGQMNTEAFF.

The chain has TRBV18 and TRBJ2-7, with D perhaps matching TRBD2 (6 bases). The CDR3 is 13 amino acids. Germline assignment: CDR1 KGHSH and CDR2 LQKENI. Trimming cost V 3 bases and J 4 bases, with 10 bases left between them. The CDR3: CASSPDYTYEQYF. The CDR3, as DNA: TGTGCCAGCTCACCGGACTACACGTACGAGCAGTACTTC.

The chain joins TRBV5-1 to TRBJ1-2, with no clear D. Trimming stripped 0 bases from V and 0 bases from J, with 9 bases between. Germline CDR1 is SGHRS and CDR2 is YFSETQ. The CDR3 runs 15 residues. The CDR3 reads CASSLATVANYGYTF. CDR3 in DNA: TGCGCCAGCAGCTTGGCCACTGTGGCTAACTATGGCTACACCTTC.

The V call is TRBV5-4, the J call TRBJ2-7, with 7 bases matching TRBD2. This CDR3 spans 13 amino acids. The V gene's germline CDR1 is SGHNT and CDR2 YYREEE (reference sequence). The V segment lost 4 bases and the J segment 6 bases; nucleotides outside the gene matches: 7. CDR3 sequence (DNA): TGTGCCAGCAGCCCCTCCGGGACTACCGAGCAGTACTTC. This encodes CASSPSGTTEQYF. Full variable domain (outside the CDR3, taken from reference TRBV5-4 and TRBJ2-7): ETGVTQSPTHLIKTRGQQVTLRCSSQSGHNTVSWYQQALGQGPQFIFQYYREEENGRGNFPPRFSGLQFPNYSSELNVNALELDDSALYLCASSPSGTTEQYFGPGTRLTVT.

The chain employs TRBV2 and TRBJ1-1; D possibly corresponds to TRBD1 (6 bases). The V end lost 7 bases, the J end lost 1 base, and 13 bases lay between the germline ends. Per the germline V gene, CDR1 is SNHLY and CDR2 is FYNNEI. This CDR3 spans 14 amino acids. The CDR3 bases are TGTGCCAGCACCCCGGACAGTACGAACACTGAAGCTTTCTTT. It codes for CASTPDSTNTEAFF.

The gene calls are TRBV7-9 and TRBJ2-1; TRBD2 aligns across 11 bases. Germline assignment: CDR1 SEHNR and CDR2 FQNEAQ (reference sequence). With V trimmed by 8 bases and J by 7 bases, 4 bases remained unmatched. This CDR3 region has 13 residues. The CDR3: CASGTSGRNEQFF. The DNA of the CDR3 is TGTGCCAGCGGGACTAGCGGTAGGAATGAGCAGTTCTTC. Full variable domain (rest looked up from reference TRBV7-9 and TRBJ2-1): DTGVSQNPRHKITKRGQNVTFRCDPISEHNRLYWYRQTLGQGPEFLTYFQNEAQLEKSRLLSDRFSAERPKGSFSTLEIQRTEQGDSAMYLCASGTSGRNEQFFGPGTRLTVL.

The chain has TRBV27 and TRBJ2-1, with no clear D. Germline lookup yields CDR1 MNHEY and CDR2 SMNVEV (reference sequence). CDR3 size: 13 residues. Trimming took off 3 bases at V and 6 bases at J, with 9 bases between the two ends. The CDR3: CASSLGPGNEQFF. CDR3 sequence (DNA): TGTGCCAGCAGTTTGGGCCCCGGCAATGAGCAGTTCTTC.

This chain joins TRBV7-9 and TRBJ2-1; D is unresolved. There are 11 residues in the CDR3. Germline CDR1 reads SEHNR; CDR2 reads FQNEAQ (reference sequence). V was shortened by 1 base and J by 8 bases, with 3 bases between the two germline ends. Here the CDR3 reads CASSLVYEQFF. CDR3 DNA: TGTGCCAGCAGCTTAGTCTATGAGCAGTTCTTC.

The V and J genes are TRBV6-6 and TRBJ2-7; 8 bases are shared with TRBD1. V lost 8 bases, J lost 7 bases, and 13 bases stayed unmatched. The CDR3 length is 14 residues. Germline CDR1 and CDR2: MNHNY and SVGAGI (reference sequence). In nucleotides, the CDR3 is TGTGCCAGCGATAGCAGCACAGGGGGGACTGAGCAGTACTTC. Protein product: CASDSSTGGTEQYF.

The chain combines TRBV6-5 with TRBJ1-6; D possibly corresponds to TRBD1 (6 bases). From germline, CDR1 is MNHEY and CDR2 SVGAGI. CDR3 length: 15 amino acids. V lost 6 bases, J lost 3 bases, and 12 bases lay in between. CDR3 in DNA: TGTGCCAGCAGGCCCCTGGACAGCTATAATTCACCCCTCCACTTT. Translated, it gives CASRPLDSYNSPLHF.

This clone appeared a few times. The chain combines TRBV6-1 with TRBJ2-7; a possible D gene is TRBD1 (6 bases). This CDR3 comprises 13 residues. V lost 8 bases, J lost 5 bases, and 16 bases lay in between. From germline, CDR1 is MNHNS and CDR2 SASEGT. The CDR3 reads CASHSQGQDEQYF. In nucleotides, the CDR3 is TGTGCCAGCCACTCCCAGGGGCAGGACGAGCAGTACTTC.

V gene TRBV6-5 combines with J gene TRBJ2-3; 9 positions match TRBD1. Germline lookup yields CDR1 MNHEY and CDR2 SVGAGI. V dropped 7 bases and J dropped 1; count of bases not matched to a gene: 3. The CDR3 length is 14 residues. This CDR3 is CASTGDRGTDTQYF. The CDR3 DNA is TGTGCCAGCACCGGGGACAGGGGCACAGATACGCAGTATTTT.

The rearrangement links TRBV11-3 to TRBJ1-1; D call uncertain. The CDR3 is made up of 13 amino acids. Trimming left V 3 bases short and J 1 base short, with 6 bases between. Per the germline V gene, CDR1 is SGHNT and CDR2 is YENEEA. The chain's CDR3 is CASSFGRNTEAFF. The CDR3 DNA follows: TGTGCCAGCAGCTTTGGTAGGAACACTGAAGCTTTCTTT.

This chain uses TRBV7-8 with TRBJ2-5, with D tentatively TRBD1 (5 bases). The germline gives CDR1 SGHVS, CDR2 FQNEAQ. V lost 1 base and J 1 base, leaving 22 bases between the germline ends. The CDR3 is 19 amino acids. The CDR3 reads CASSLGRWLAGAVQETQYF. DNA for the CDR3: TGTGCCAGCAGCTTAGGGCGCTGGCTCGCTGGGGCCGTCCAAGAGACCCAGTACTTC.

The chain is built from TRBV5-1 and TRBJ2-7, with D maybe TRBD1 (5 bases). Germline V gene data show CDR1 as SGHRS and CDR2 as YFSETQ. This CDR3 region has 13 residues. Between the trimmed V and J ends, which lost 5 bases and 2 bases, there was a span of 11 bases. CDR3 amino acids: CASREDSPYEQYF. As DNA, the CDR3 is TGCGCCAGCAGAGAAGACAGTCCCTACGAGCAGTACTTC.

The chain employs TRBV9 and TRBJ1-2; TRBD1 aligns across 7 bases. The V segment lost 4 bases and the J segment 6 bases; nucleotides outside the gene matches: 9. This CDR3 has 14 residues. In germline, CDR1 is SGDLS, CDR2 YYNGEE. CDR3: CASSTTGASDGYTF. The CDR3 nucleotides read TGTGCCAGCAGCACCACAGGGGCATCCGATGGCTACACCTTC.

This sequence joins TRBV27 and TRBJ2-7; a possible D gene is TRBD1 (5 bases). CDR1 and CDR2 (germline): MNHEY, SMNVEV (reference sequence). The CDR3 sequence is 17 residues long. V was trimmed by 0 bases and J by 0 bases, leaving 15 bases between them. CDR3 in amino acids: CASSLSPAQDTSYEQYF. CDR3 bases: TGTGCCAGCAGTTTATCCCCCGCACAGGACACCTCCTACGAGCAGTACTTC.

The genes are TRBV27 and TRBJ1-5; TRBD1 is a possible D gene (5 bases). CDR1 and CDR2 from the germline V gene are MNHEY and SMNVEV (reference sequence). CDR3 length equals 14 residues. Trimming stripped 4 bases from V and 6 bases from J, with 13 bases between. CDR3 sequence reads: CASSSTEWGQPQHF. In nucleotides, the CDR3 is TGTGCCAGCAGTTCGACAGAATGGGGTCAGCCCCAGCATTTT.

There are a few counts of this clone. The gene calls are TRBV29-1 and TRBJ1-1; weak D call: TRBD1 (6 bases). Germline V gene sequence: CDR1 SQVTM, CDR2 ANQGSEA. The CDR3 covers 11 residues. V lost 3 bases to trimming and J lost 6 bases, with 8 bases between them. This CDR3 is CSVEDSAEAFF. CDR3 in DNA: TGCAGCGTTGAGGACAGTGCTGAAGCTTTCTTT.

The CDR3 bases are TGCGCCAGCAGCCAGGCCCACCGGGGAGGCTTTCTAGCCTACGAGCAGTACTTC. This translates into CASSQAHRGGFLAYEQYF. V and J are TRBV4-1 and TRBJ2-7; D is possibly TRBD2 (6 bases). With 3 bases removed from V and 2 bases from J, the gap between germline ends came to 23 bases. CDR1 is MGHRA, CDR2 YSYEKL, per germline. The CDR3 length is 18 residues.

The rearrangement joins TRBV7-2 to TRBJ2-7; the D is unclear. V was pared by 1 base and J by 1 base, with 8 bases between. This CDR3 is built from 14 residues. Germline V gene sequence: CDR1 SGHTA, CDR2 FQGNSA. CDR3 in DNA: TGTGCCAGCAGCTTAGTTGGCTCTTCCTACGAGCAGTACTTC. It is translated as CASSLVGSSYEQYF.